The source of this TCR beta chain is a study of shared clonotypes between healthy human individuals. Germline CDR1 reads SGHAT; CDR2 reads FQNNGV. This CDR3 has 16 residues. V was shortened by 5 bases and J by 0 bases, with 11 bases between the two germline ends. At a deep level, the assay was run. TCRdb keeps only in-frame clones here, not all; method: immunoSEQ multiplex PCR. The table has about 500,000 clones, 77% seen once. The chain has TRBV11-2 and TRBJ2-6; D is unresolved. The source of this sequence is a woman between 35 and 50 years old in good health. Some clones in this sample may be carry-over from other donors' samples. The sample was PBMCs. The CDR3 sequence is CASSPAISSGANVLTF. The DNA for the CDR3 is TGTGCCAGCAGCCCCGCTATTAGCTCTGGGGCCAACGTCCTGACTTTC.